This is a list of T cell receptor beta chains from one sample in a study of T cells in localized non-small cell lung cancer. Method: immunoSEQ multiplex PCR; TCRdb's copy keeps in-frame clones and lacks some. The sample lists about 70,000 clones; about four fifths were seen once. This sample comprised peripheral blood, obtained before any cancer treatment. All receptors come from a female donor of 60 years or more with stage I lung adenocarcinoma. Each CDR3 is given with its conserved first and last residue. The order of the fields is J gene, D gene, V gene, CDR3 DNA, CDR3 protein. The D gene is left open where the match is weak.

TRBJ1-1	NA	TRBV9	TGTGCCAGCAGCACCCTTGGGGGGAACACTGAAGCTTTCTTT	CASSTLGGNTEAFF
TRBJ1-6	NA	TRBV7-9	TGTGCCAGCAGCTTAACTCGTGGCGAGTCACCCCTCCACTTT	CASSLTRGESPLHF
TRBJ2-7	TRBD1	TRBV7-8	TGTGCCAGCAGCTGGGACAGTTTAACCTACGAGCAGTACTTC	CASSWDSLTYEQYF
TRBJ2-1	NA	TRBV28	TGTGCCAGCAGTCCCCCCGGGGGAACCTACAATGAGCAGTTCTTC	CASSPPGGTYNEQFF
TRBJ1-3	NA	TRBV19	TGTGCCAGTATCGAGCGGGGGTCTGGAAACACCATATATTTT	CASIERGSGNTIYF
TRBJ2-1	TRBD1	TRBV28	TGTGCCAGCAGCCCTGGGACAGGGGGCAGAAATGAGCAGTTCTTC	CASSPGTGGRNEQFF
TRBJ2-1	TRBD2	TRBV30	TGTGCCTGGAGAGCAACACTAGCGGGGCGGGACAATGAGCAGTTCTTC	CAWRATLAGRDNEQFF
TRBJ2-3	NA	TRBV19	TGTGCCAGTATGGCCCTTGGGGGCACAGATACGCAGTATTTT	CASMALGGTDTQYF
TRBJ2-5	TRBD1	TRBV7-8	TGTGCCAGCAGCTTAGGACAGGGGCAAGAGACCCAGTACTTC	CASSLGQGQETQYF
TRBJ2-3	TRBD2	TRBV15	TGTGCCACCAGCAGAGAAGCGGGGGCTACCCGCACAGATACGCAGTATTTT	CATSREAGATRTDTQYF
TRBJ2-2	NA	TRBV2	TGTGCCAGCAGTGTCCGCAGTAACACCGGGGAGCTGTTTTTT	CASSVRSNTGELFF
TRBJ1-6	TRBD1	TRBV6-6	TGTGCCAGCAGTGGAGGGGGCGCGGGCAATTCACCCCTCCACTTT	CASSGGGAGNSPLHF
TRBJ2-2	NA	TRBV7-7	TGTGCTAGCAGCTTAAGTAAGGGGACACGGAACACCGGGGAGCTGTTTTTT	CASSLSKGTRNTGELFF
TRBJ1-2	NA	TRBV7-2	TGTGCCAGCAGCCCCGCGGGGTTGGGGGATGGCTACACCTTC	CASSPAGLGDGYTF
TRBJ1-4	TRBD1	TRBV11-3	TGTGCCAGCAGCTGGGGACAGGGGGGCGAAAAACTGTTTTTT	CASSWGQGGEKLFF
TRBJ2-2	NA	TRBV27	TGTGCCAGCAGTCCCCAGGGGCCGCCGAACACCGGGGAGCTGTTTTTT	CASSPQGPPNTGELFF
TRBJ2-1	TRBD1	TRBV4-2	TGTGCCAGCAGCCAAGACAGGGGGCTCTACAATGAGCAGTTCTTC	CASSQDRGLYNEQFF
TRBJ1-1	NA	TRBV6-5	TGTGCCAGCAGTTCCCGCACTGAAGCTTTCTTT	CASSSRTEAFF
TRBJ2-1	TRBD2	TRBV29-1	TGCAGCGTCGTAACGGGACTAACTCATATGGGTGAGCAGTTCTTC	CSVVTGLTHMGEQFF
TRBJ1-1	NA	TRBV28	TGTGCCAGCAGGTCCAACTACAGGGATCCCCCTGAAGCTTTCTTT	CASRSNYRDPPEAFF
TRBJ2-5	NA	TRBV10-1	TGCGCCAGCACCCCGAGGACCGGGCTACCGGATGGCAAGACCCAGTACTTC	CASTPRTGLPDGKTQYF
TRBJ1-1	TRBD1	TRBV7-9	TGTGCCAGCAGCTTCGGACAGGGGTTGACTGAAGCTTTCTTT	CASSFGQGLTEAFF